Reported below is one T cell receptor (beta chain). Its antigen is as yet unknown. These data come from a study of T-cell memory formation after mild COVID-19. Study results and caveats: Clones contracting across day 15 to 85 had a balanced CD4/CD8 profile; later expanding clones leaned CD4+. Pre-infection memory carried some responding clones, suggesting that cross-reactive memory joined.

TCRdb reprocessed the 5' RACE reads via MiXCR and lists one record per CDR3 protein. The data contain 200,000 to 250,000 distinct CDR3 sequences, 9.4% of them singletons. There are 15 residues in the CDR3. Germline V lookup: CDR1 SGHRS, CDR2 YFSETQ. V lost 0 bases and J lost 2, with 12 bases in between. The chain combines TRBV5-1 with TRBJ2-7; TRBD1 or TRBD2 may be the D gene (5 bases each). This receptor was taken from a man aged 18 to 30 who had mild COVID-19 (a few samples of this study predate the infection). Cell type and time point are not known. The sequencing sample was made of PBMCs or a T cell subset sorted from them (not recorded which). The CDR3 loop is CASSLGGPGPYEQYF. CDR3 nucleotides: TGCGCCAGCAGCTTGGGGGGACCTGGACCCTACGAGCAGTACTTC.